These T cell receptor beta chains were read from a single sample in a study of blood T cell repertoires in COVID-19. Here immunoSEQ multiplex PCR was the method, and the copy in TCRdb shows in-frame clones only, minus some. Counted here are approximately 200,000 clones, approximately 84% occurring once; the ten biggest clones make up approximately 1.8%. Source material: PBMCs or T cells enriched from blood (not recorded which). These receptors all stem from a man aged 60 to 75 who had recovered from COVID-19. CDR3s include the opening cysteine and the closing phenylalanine or tryptophan. The D gene is left open where the match is weak. Part of the rows lack a size; the others show once, few, many or a class for expanded clones.

D gene	clone size	V gene	J gene	CDR3 protein	CDR3 DNA
.	many	TRBV7-8	TRBJ2-7	CASSLQGYEQYF	TGTGCCAGCAGCTTACAGGGGTACGAGCAGTACTTC
.	.	TRBV19	TRBJ1-1	CASSLPAGSLTEAFF	TGTGCCAGTAGTCTCCCGGCAGGGTCTCTCACTGAAGCTTTCTTT
TRBD2	.	TRBV30	TRBJ2-1	CAWSGGGGWSEQFF	TGTGCCTGGAGTGGCGGCGGGGGGTGGAGTGAGCAGTTCTTC
.	.	TRBV11-2	TRBJ1-1	CASSSQPRAFF	TGTGCCAGCAGCTCTCAACCTCGGGCTTTCTTT
TRBD2	.	TRBV11-3	TRBJ2-2	CASSFGGWRDGGELFF	TGTGCCAGCAGCTTCGGGGGGTGGAGGGACGGCGGGGAGCTGTTTTTT
.	.	TRBV7-9	TRBJ1-6	CASSYHSLHF	TGTGCCAGCAGCTATCATTCCCTCCACTTT
TRBD2	.	TRBV19	TRBJ2-2	CASSMPGLAGGFGTGELFF	TGTGCCAGTAGTATGCCGGGACTAGCGGGGGGGTTTGGCACCGGGGAGCTGTTTTTT
.	.	TRBV7-2	TRBJ1-2	CASSPQGAFYGYTF	TGTGCCAGCAGCCCTCAAGGGGCCTTCTATGGCTACACCTTC
.	.	TRBV5-6	TRBJ1-1	CASSRRDGGAATEAFF	TGTGCCAGCAGCAGGAGGGACGGGGGGGCGGCCACTGAAGCTTTCTTT
.	.	TRBV19	TRBJ1-2	CASSPAGEGYGYTF	TGTGCCAGTAGCCCTGCGGGGGAGGGCTATGGCTACACCTTC
.	.	TRBV7-2	TRBJ1-1	CASSPHLMNTEAFF	TGTGCCAGCAGCCCCCACCTAATGAACACTGAAGCTTTCTTT
TRBD2	once	TRBV11-3	TRBJ2-5	CASSRGTSGGGETQYF	TGTGCCAGCAGCCGAGGGACTAGCGGGGGTGGGGAGACCCAGTACTTC
TRBD1	.	TRBV5-1	TRBJ1-1	CASSITTGRNTEAFF	TGCGCCAGCAGCATAACGACAGGGAGGAACACTGAAGCTTTCTTT
.	.	TRBV4-2	TRBJ1-1	CASSQDAGRASGAFF	TGTGCCAGCAGCCAAGACGCTGGCAGGGCAAGTGGAGCTTTCTTT
.	.	TRBV24-1	TRBJ1-5	CATSNVLGVRGPQHF	TGTGCCACCAGTAATGTGTTGGGCGTCAGGGGGCCCCAGCATTTT
TRBD1	.	TRBV7-2	TRBJ2-3	CASSFGQGTDTQYF	TGTGCCAGCAGCTTCGGACAGGGCACAGATACGCAGTATTTT
.	.	TRBV12-3/TRBV12-4	TRBJ1-4	CASKQGREKLFF	TGTGCCAGCAAACAGGGAAGGGAAAAACTGTTTTTT
TRBD1	.	TRBV20-1	TRBJ1-1	CSASSAGTGNTEAFF	TGCAGTGCTAGTTCTGCCGGGACAGGGAACACTGAAGCTTTCTTT
TRBD1	.	TRBV29-1	TRBJ2-2	CSVLGQGGGELFF	TGCAGCGTCCTGGGACAGGGGGGCGGGGAGCTGTTTTTT
TRBD2	.	TRBV9	TRBJ2-3	CASSMLAGAPGDTQYF	TGTGCCAGCAGTATGCTAGCGGGGGCGCCGGGGGATACGCAGTATTTT
.	.	TRBV5-4	TRBJ2-2	CASSLARGSDLGELFF	TGTGCCAGCAGCTTGGCCCGGGGATCGGACCTCGGGGAGCTGTTTTTT
.	.	TRBV6-5	TRBJ1-6	CASSYSSSYNSPLHF	TGTGCCAGCAGTTACTCCAGCTCCTATAATTCACCCCTCCACTTT
.	.	TRBV3-1/TRBV3-2	TRBJ1-5	CASSQERSSNQPQHF	TGTGCCAGCAGCCAAGAAAGGAGTAGCAATCAGCCCCAGCATTTT
TRBD1	once	TRBV19	TRBJ1-4	CASRDRDATNEKLFF	TGTGCCAGTAGGGACAGGGATGCAACTAATGAAAAACTGTTTTTT
TRBD1	few	TRBV27	TRBJ2-2	CASSYDSPGQGYTGELFF	TGTGCCAGCAGCTACGACTCCCCGGGACAGGGGTACACCGGGGAGCTGTTTTTT
TRBD2	.	TRBV27	TRBJ2-1	CASSERGTPYNEQFF	TGTGCCAGCTCCGAGCGGGGGACCCCCTACAATGAGCAGTTCTTC
.	.	TRBV27	TRBJ1-6	CASSKQDIWNSPLHF	TGTGCCAGCAGCAAACAGGACATTTGGAATTCACCCCTCCACTTT
.	many	TRBV30	TRBJ1-3	CAWWRGPRHGNTIYF	TGTGCCTGGTGGAGGGGACCCCGCCATGGAAACACCATATATTTT
TRBD1	.	TRBV14	TRBJ1-2	CASSQDWGQNYGYTF	TGTGCCAGCAGCCAAGATTGGGGACAGAACTATGGCTACACCTTC
.	.	TRBV7-9	TRBJ1-1	CASSLVVTEAFF	TGTGCCAGCAGCTTAGTCGTCACTGAAGCTTTCTTT
.	.	TRBV12-3/TRBV12-4	TRBJ2-3	CASSYSTDTQYF	TGTGCCAGCAGTTACTCCACAGATACGCAGTATTTT
.	once	TRBV7-2	TRBJ1-2	CASSESGNRAYGYTF	TGTGCCAGCAGCGAAAGCGGTAACAGGGCCTATGGCTACACCTTC
TRBD1	.	TRBV15	TRBJ2-1	CATSTGQGVEQFF	TGTGCCACCAGCACGGGACAGGGGGTTGAGCAGTTCTTC
TRBD2	.	TRBV7-8	TRBJ2-7	CASSSRTSGGYEQYF	TGTGCCAGCAGCTCACGGACTAGCGGGGGGTACGAGCAGTACTTC
TRBD2	.	TRBV5-1	TRBJ2-5	CASSLVAGGVQETQYF	TGCGCCAGCAGCTTGGTAGCGGGGGGCGTACAAGAGACCCAGTACTTC
.	.	TRBV6-5	TRBJ1-2	CASRETGEWGYTF	TGTGCCAGCAGGGAGACAGGCGAATGGGGCTACACCTTC
.	.	TRBV18	TRBJ2-7	CASSYSYRDTRYEQYF	TGTGCCAGCTCATATAGTTACCGGGACACAAGATACGAGCAGTACTTC
.	.	TRBV28	TRBJ2-5	CASSLSQQETQYF	TGTGCCAGCAGTTTATCACAGCAAGAGACCCAGTACTTC
TRBD1	.	TRBV3-1/TRBV3-2	TRBJ1-1	CASSPSGGTEAFF	TGTGCCAGCAGCCCATCAGGGGGCACTGAAGCTTTCTTT
.	few	TRBV6-2/TRBV6-3	TRBJ2-2	CASSRSGPGTGELFF	TGTGCCAGCAGTCGGAGCGGCCCGGGCACCGGGGAGCTGTTTTTT
TRBD1	.	TRBV11-2	TRBJ1-2	CASSKDRGDYGYTF	TGTGCCAGCAGCAAGGACAGGGGAGACTATGGCTACACCTTC
TRBD1	.	TRBV3-1/TRBV3-2	TRBJ1-2	CASSHTGTANYGYTF	TGTGCCAGCAGCCACACCGGGACAGCTAACTATGGCTACACCTTC
TRBD2	.	TRBV24-1	TRBJ2-3	CATSDWTRRADTQYF	TGTGCCACCAGTGATTGGACTAGGCGGGCAGATACGCAGTATTTT
TRBD1	.	TRBV5-1	TRBJ1-2	CASSTGTANYGYTF	TGCGCCAGCAGCACGGGGACAGCTAACTATGGCTACACCTTC
.	.	TRBV6-5	TRBJ1-2	CASSPGIKNYGYTF	TGTGCCAGCAGCCCAGGGATTAAAAACTATGGCTACACCTTC
TRBD1	.	TRBV28	TRBJ2-7	CASSLSGQGIYEQYF	TGTGCCAGCAGTTTATCAGGACAGGGTATCTACGAGCAGTACTTC
TRBD1	.	TRBV19	TRBJ2-7	CASSVAGGSYEQYF	TGTGCCAGTAGTGTCGCAGGGGGCTCCTACGAGCAGTACTTC
.	.	TRBV5-1	TRBJ1-1	CASSKMTGKGNTEAFF	TGCGCCAGCAGCAAGATGACAGGAAAGGGGAACACTGAAGCTTTCTTT
TRBD1	.	TRBV10-3	TRBJ2-2	CAISEDRGETGELFF	TGTGCCATCAGTGAGGACAGGGGGGAAACCGGGGAGCTGTTTTTT
.	few	TRBV27	TRBJ2-7	CASRGDNSYEQYF	TGTGCCAGCAGGGGGGACAACTCCTACGAGCAGTACTTC
.	few	TRBV5-1	TRBJ1-1	CASSPIVGAPNTEAFF	TGCGCCAGCAGCCCCATCGTGGGGGCGCCGAACACTGAAGCTTTCTTT
.	.	TRBV10-1	TRBJ2-7	CASSINRIAEQYF	TGCGCCAGCAGTATAAACAGGATCGCCGAGCAGTACTTC
TRBD1	.	TRBV28	TRBJ1-1	CASSRDQGAGTEAFF	TGTGCCAGCAGCCGTGACCAGGGGGCGGGCACTGAAGCTTTCTTT
.	.	TRBV6-2/TRBV6-3	TRBJ1-1	CASSYVSSGSEAFF	TGTGCCAGCAGTTACGTCAGCTCGGGGTCTGAAGCTTTCTTT